These 8 T cell receptor beta chains originate from one sample sequenced in a study of blood T cell repertoires in COVID-19. The assay was immunoSEQ multiplex PCR, and TCRdb's table has in-frame clones only and misses some. The sample shows 280,000 or so clones, 75% to 90% of them seen only once. What was sequenced was PBMCs or T cells enriched from blood (not recorded which). These TCRs come from a woman in her forties or fifties who had recovered from COVID-19.

This chain links TRBV5-8 with TRBJ1-2; TRBD1 aligns across 10 bases. Per germline, CDR1 SGHTS and CDR2 YDEGEE. The CDR3 loop spans 15 amino acids. Losses at the gene ends were 4 bases for V and 3 bases for J; bases not matched to a gene: 6. The CDR3 coding sequence is TGTGCCAGCAGCACAGGGACAGGGGTTGACTATGGCTACACCTTC. It codes for CASSTGTGVDYGYTF.

V and J are TRBV6-1 and TRBJ2-7, with TRBD1 as a possible D gene (7 bases). The CDR3 is made up of 16 amino acids. Germline loops: CDR1 MNHNS, CDR2 SASEGT. V was pared by 4 bases and J by 2 bases, with 18 bases between. The CDR3 DNA sequence: TGTGCCAGCAGTGTCGCCCAACAGGGGAGGACCTACGAGCAGTACTTC. Residues: CASSVAQQGRTYEQYF.

This clone has only a few counts. The chain couples TRBV6-5 to TRBJ1-2; 7 nucleotides match TRBD1. This CDR3 contains 14 residues. The trim removed 6 bases at V and 4 bases at J, leaving 8 bases unmatched. Germline V gene data show CDR1 as MNHEY and CDR2 as SVGAGI. The CDR3 sequence is CASSGQETGYGYTF. The CDR3, as DNA: TGTGCCAGCAGCGGACAGGAAACCGGCTATGGCTACACCTTC.

This chain uses TRBV6-5 with TRBJ1-3; 7 positions agree with TRBD1. CDR1 and CDR2 from the germline V gene are MNHEY and SVGAGI. The CDR3 extends over 15 amino acids. The V gene end was trimmed by 6 bases and the J gene end by 3 bases; junction bases not matched to a gene: 8. The CDR3 region is CASRPNRGYGNTIYF. CDR3 nucleotides: TGTGCCAGCAGACCCAACAGGGGATATGGAAACACCATATATTTT.

V is TRBV6-5 and J is TRBJ1-2, with 8 bases lining up with TRBD1. In germline, CDR1 is MNHEY, CDR2 SVGAGI. CDR3 length equals 15 residues. V shed 5 bases, J shed 6 bases, and the junction held 11 bases outside the gene matches. CDR3 in DNA: TGTGCCAGCAGTACTAAGGACAGGGTTCTACATGGCTACACCTTC. Protein product: CASSTKDRVLHGYTF.

The chain recombines TRBV10-2 with TRBJ2-3; 12 bases are a match to TRBD2. The CDR3 is 15 amino acids. The junction had 3 bases not matched to a gene; V was cut back by 7 bases and J by 1 base. Per germline, CDR1 WSHSY and CDR2 SAAADI. CDR3 nucleotide sequence: TGCGCCAGCAAACTAGCGGGGGGTGGCACAGATACGCAGTATTTT. Protein: CASKLAGGGTDTQYF.

The chain couples TRBV4-2 to TRBJ1-2, with 11 nucleotides matching TRBD1. V shed 1 base and J 4 bases; nucleotides not matched to a gene: 5. The germline V gene has CDR1 LGHNA and CDR2 YNFKEQ. The CDR3 totals 16 residues. The CDR3 region has the DNA TGTGCCAGCAGCCAAGCCGGACAGGGGGCGTTCTATGGCTACACCTTC. Amino acids: CASSQAGQGAFYGYTF.

The V call is TRBV6-2 or TRBV6-3, the J call TRBJ2-7; TRBD2 agrees at 9 bases. Germline V CDR1 and CDR2: MNHEY, SVGEGT. The CDR3 extends over 15 amino acids. V lost 6 bases to trimming and J lost 6 bases; unmatched junction nucleotides: 12. CDR3 sequence: CASSQRNSGRFEQYF. The CDR3 DNA is TGTGCCAGCAGCCAACGGAATAGCGGGAGATTCGAGCAGTACTTC.